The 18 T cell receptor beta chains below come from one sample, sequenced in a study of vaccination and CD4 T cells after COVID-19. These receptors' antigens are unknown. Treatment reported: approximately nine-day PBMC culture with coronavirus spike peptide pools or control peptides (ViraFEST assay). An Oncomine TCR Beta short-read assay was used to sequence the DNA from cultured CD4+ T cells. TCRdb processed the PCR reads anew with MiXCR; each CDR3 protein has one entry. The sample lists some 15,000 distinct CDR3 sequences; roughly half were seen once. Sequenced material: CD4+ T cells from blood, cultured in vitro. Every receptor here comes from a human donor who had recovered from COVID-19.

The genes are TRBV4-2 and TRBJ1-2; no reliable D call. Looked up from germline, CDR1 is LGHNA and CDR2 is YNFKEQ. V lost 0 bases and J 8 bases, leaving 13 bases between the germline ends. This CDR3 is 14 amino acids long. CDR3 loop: CASSQDAGKRGYTF. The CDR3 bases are TGTGCCAGCAGCCAAGATGCGGGGAAACGGGGCTACACCTTC.

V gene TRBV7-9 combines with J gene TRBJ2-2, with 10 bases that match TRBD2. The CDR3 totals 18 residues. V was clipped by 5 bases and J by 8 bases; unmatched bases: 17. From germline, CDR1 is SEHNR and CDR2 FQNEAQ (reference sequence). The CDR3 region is CASSLVALAGAGGGELFF. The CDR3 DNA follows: TGTGCCAGCAGCCTAGTAGCCCTAGCGGGAGCAGGCGGAGGGGAGCTGTTTTTT.

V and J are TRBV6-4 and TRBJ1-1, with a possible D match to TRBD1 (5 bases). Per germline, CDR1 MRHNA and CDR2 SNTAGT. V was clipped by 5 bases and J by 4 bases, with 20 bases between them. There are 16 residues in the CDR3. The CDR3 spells CASSKKAGGEGTEAFF. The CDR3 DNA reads TGTGCCAGCAGTAAGAAGGCAGGAGGGGAAGGCACTGAAGCTTTCTTT.

The DNA for the CDR3 is TGTGCCAGCAGAGGGGCTGGCCAGGCGAGCTATGGCTACACCTTC. Translating gives CASRGAGQASYGYTF. V gene TRBV14 combines with J gene TRBJ1-2, with D possibly TRBD1 on 5 matching bases. CDR1 SGHDN and CDR2 FVKESK come from the germline V gene. V lost 6 bases, J lost 4 bases, and 18 bases lay in between. The CDR3 covers 15 residues.

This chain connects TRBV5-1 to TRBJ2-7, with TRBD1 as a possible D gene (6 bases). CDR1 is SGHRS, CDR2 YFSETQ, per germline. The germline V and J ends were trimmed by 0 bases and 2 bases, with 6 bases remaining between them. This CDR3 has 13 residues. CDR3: CASSLEGAYEQYF. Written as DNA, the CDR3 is TGCGCCAGCAGCTTGGAGGGGGCCTACGAGCAGTACTTC.

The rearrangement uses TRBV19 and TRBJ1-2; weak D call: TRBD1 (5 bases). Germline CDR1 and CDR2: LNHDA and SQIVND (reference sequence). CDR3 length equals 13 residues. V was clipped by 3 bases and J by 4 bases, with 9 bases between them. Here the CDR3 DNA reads TGTGCCAGTAGTATCAGGGAGACCTATGGCTACACCTTC. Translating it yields CASSIRETYGYTF.

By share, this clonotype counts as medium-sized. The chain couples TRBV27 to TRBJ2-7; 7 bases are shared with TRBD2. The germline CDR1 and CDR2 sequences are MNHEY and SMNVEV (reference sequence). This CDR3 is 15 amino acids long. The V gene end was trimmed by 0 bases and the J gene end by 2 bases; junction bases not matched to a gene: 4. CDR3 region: CASSLSSGNTYEQYF. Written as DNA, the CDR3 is TGTGCCAGCAGTTTATCCAGCGGGAACACCTACGAGCAGTACTTC.

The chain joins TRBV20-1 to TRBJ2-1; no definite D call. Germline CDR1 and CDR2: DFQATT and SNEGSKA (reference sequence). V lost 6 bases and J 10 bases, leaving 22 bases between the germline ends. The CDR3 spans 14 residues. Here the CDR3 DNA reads TGCAGTGCCCAACCCCTTCTTGGTGGGTTCGAGCAGTTCTTC. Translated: CSAQPLLGGFEQFF.

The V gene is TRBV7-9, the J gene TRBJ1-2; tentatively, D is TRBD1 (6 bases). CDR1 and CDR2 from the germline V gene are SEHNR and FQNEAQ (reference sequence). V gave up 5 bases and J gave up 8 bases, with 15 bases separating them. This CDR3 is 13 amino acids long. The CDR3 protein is CASSPLGGPGYTF. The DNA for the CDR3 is TGTGCCAGCAGCCCACTAGGGGGGCCCGGCTACACCTTC.

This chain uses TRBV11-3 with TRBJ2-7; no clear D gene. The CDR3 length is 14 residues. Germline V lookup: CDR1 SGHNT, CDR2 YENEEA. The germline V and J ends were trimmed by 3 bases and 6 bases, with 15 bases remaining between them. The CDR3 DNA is TGTGCCAGCAGCTTGTCTGGACCACTGGGCGAGCAGTACTTC. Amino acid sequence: CASSLSGPLGEQYF.

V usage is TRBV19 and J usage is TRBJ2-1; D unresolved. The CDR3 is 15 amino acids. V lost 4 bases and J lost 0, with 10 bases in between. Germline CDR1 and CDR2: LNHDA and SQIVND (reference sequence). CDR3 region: CASSKVRDSYNEQFF. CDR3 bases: TGTGCCAGTAGTAAAGTAAGGGACTCCTACAATGAGCAGTTCTTC.

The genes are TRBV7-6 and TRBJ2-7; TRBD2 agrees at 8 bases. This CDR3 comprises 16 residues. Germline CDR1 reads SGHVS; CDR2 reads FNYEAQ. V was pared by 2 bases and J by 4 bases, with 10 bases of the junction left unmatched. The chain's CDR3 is CASSLRTGGSAYEQYF. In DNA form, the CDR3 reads TGTGCCAGCAGCTTACGAACGGGGGGGAGCGCATACGAGCAGTACTTC.

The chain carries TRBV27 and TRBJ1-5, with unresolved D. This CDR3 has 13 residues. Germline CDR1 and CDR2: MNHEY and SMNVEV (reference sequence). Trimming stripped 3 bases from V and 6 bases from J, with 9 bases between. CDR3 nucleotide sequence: TGTGCCAGCAGTTTTGTGGGCGGTCAGCCCCAGCATTTT. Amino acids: CASSFVGGQPQHF.

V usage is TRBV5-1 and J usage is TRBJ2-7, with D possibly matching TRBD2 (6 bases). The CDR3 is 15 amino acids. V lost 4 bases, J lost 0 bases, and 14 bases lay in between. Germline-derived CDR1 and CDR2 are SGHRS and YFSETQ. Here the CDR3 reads CASSPIGSSSYEQYF. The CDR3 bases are TGCGCCAGCAGCCCCATCGGGAGCTCCTCCTACGAGCAGTACTTC. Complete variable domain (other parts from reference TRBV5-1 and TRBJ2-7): KAGVTQTPRYLIKTRGQQVTLSCSPISGHRSVSWYQQTPGQGLQFLFEYFSETQRNKGNFPGRFSGRQFSNSRSEMNVSTLELGDSALYLCASSPIGSSSYEQYFGPGTRLTVT.

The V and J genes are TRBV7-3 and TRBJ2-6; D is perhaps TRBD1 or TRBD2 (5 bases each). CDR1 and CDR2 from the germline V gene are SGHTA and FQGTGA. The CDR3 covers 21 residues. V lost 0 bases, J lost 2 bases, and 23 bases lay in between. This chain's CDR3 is CASSLTVRDPNILAGANVLTF. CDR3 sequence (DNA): TGTGCCAGCAGCTTAACGGTCCGGGACCCTAACATCCTAGCTGGGGCCAACGTCCTGACTTTC.

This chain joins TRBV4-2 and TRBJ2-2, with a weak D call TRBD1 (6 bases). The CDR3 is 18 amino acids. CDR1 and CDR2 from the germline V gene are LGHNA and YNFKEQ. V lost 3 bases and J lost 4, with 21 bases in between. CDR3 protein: CASSHQIGQRGSTGELFF. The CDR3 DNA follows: TGTGCCAGCAGCCACCAAATCGGGCAAAGGGGGAGCACCGGGGAGCTGTTTTTT.

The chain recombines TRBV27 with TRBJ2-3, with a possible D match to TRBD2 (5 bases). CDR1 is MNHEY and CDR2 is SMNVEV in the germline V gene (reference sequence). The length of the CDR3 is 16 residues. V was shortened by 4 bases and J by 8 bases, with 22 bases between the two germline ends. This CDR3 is CASSSGLYNSIGTQYF. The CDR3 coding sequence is TGTGCCAGCAGTTCAGGACTTTACAACAGCATTGGTACGCAGTATTTT.

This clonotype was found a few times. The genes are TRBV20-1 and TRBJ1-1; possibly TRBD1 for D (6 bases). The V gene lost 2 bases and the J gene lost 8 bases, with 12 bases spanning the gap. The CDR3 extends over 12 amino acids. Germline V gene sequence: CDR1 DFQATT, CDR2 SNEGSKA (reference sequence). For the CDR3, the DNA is TGCAGTGCTAGACGGACAGCACTAGAAGCTTTCTTT. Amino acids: CSARRTALEAFF.